This T cell receptor (beta chain) was observed in a study of blood T cell repertoires in COVID-19. In the authors' methods: The authors estimated nucleated cell counts from reference gene primer amplification. Assay: immunoSEQ multiplex PCR; the TCRdb copy retains only in-frame clones and omits some. V and J calls and clone size are given by that table; D and trimming were obtained from the DNA. Among about 190,000 clones listed, roughly 84% were seen once. This clone came up a few times. Germline V lookup: CDR1 SEHNR, CDR2 FQNEAQ (reference sequence). This CDR3 comprises 16 residues. V gave up 0 bases and J gave up 2 bases; unmatched junction bases: 2.

The specimen was peripheral blood. This clonotype originated in a woman in her 40s who had recovered from COVID-19. The chain employs TRBV7-9 and TRBJ2-2, with 8 bases fitting TRBD1. CDR3 residues: CASSLAGQVNTGELFF. The CDR3 nucleotides read TGTGCCAGCAGCTTAGCGGGACAGGTTAACACCGGGGAGCTGTTTTTT.